The present entry profiles one TCR beta chain with its context. Its antigen is as yet unknown. The TCR beta cDNA libraries contained unique molecular identifiers. A population of roughly 0.85 to 11 million T cells gave rise to approximately 500,000 cDNA molecules. TCRdb processed the PCR reads anew with MiXCR; each CDR3 protein has one entry. The repertoire holds about 460,000 distinct CDR3 sequences, approximately 45% seen once, with 12% in the top ten. CDR1 SGHAT and CDR2 FQNNGV come from the germline V gene. Losses at the gene ends were 5 bases for V and 8 bases for J; bases not matched to a gene: 5. This CDR3 has 14 amino acids. The sample originates from a study of post-analysis software for immune sequencing data. Study conclusions and caveats: Under the F measure, samples that were prepared in one batch clustered strongly together. Patients showed TRBV5-6, TRBV5-1 and TRBV20-1 among roughly five TRBV segments more frequent than in controls. Among multiple sclerosis patients, normalized Chao1 diversity was significantly below that of controls.

This TCR came from a girl aged 5 to 17 with multiple sclerosis. The chain has TRBV11-2 and TRBJ2-1; TRBD2 agrees at 11 bases. The sample was blood. The CDR3 region is CASSLLAGEYEQFF. The CDR3 nucleotides read TGTGCCAGCAGCCTACTAGCGGGAGAGTATGAGCAGTTCTTC.